Detailed here is one TCR beta chain. This clonotype showed up many times. Its recognized antigen is unknown. Base qualities are not at hand, and no much larger clone is one base apart. Systemically healthy Caucasian individuals from Russia, 35 to 50 in total and aged roughly 6 to 100 years, were included as donors. Each donor gave 8 to 10 milliliters of peripheral blood, collected into EDTA-treated Vacutainer tubes. PBMCs were isolated by Ficoll-Paque density-gradient centrifugation, with at least 6 million obtained per sample. Trizol reagent was used to extract total RNA from PBMCs, with at least 5 micrograms per sample. The percentages of naive CD45RAhigh/CD27high T cells were determined by flow cytometry on a PBMC aliquot from every donor. The sample originates from a study of blood T cells in healthy people across ages (dated by TCRdb to between 2014 and 2016). About the full investigation: In model experiments, template switching captured about one uniquely barcoded TCR beta cDNA molecule for every two T cells. For two donors (one aged 18 to 30 and one aged 80 or older), the study analyzed two additional independent replicas of 1 million unique cDNA reads from the same blood draw. Using deep sequencing normalized with unique cDNA molecular identifiers, the study measured how TCR beta repertoire diversity changes with age. Four age groups were formed from the donors: young (average 16 years), middle-aged (approximately 39), aged (62) and long-lived (roughly 88). To avoid experimental bias, donors of different ages were distributed randomly across sequencing lanes.

Broad study findings and their caveats: Because donor CMV infection status was unknown, age-related changes in expanded clonotypes were potentially confounded. Total diversity estimates from one million sequenced T cells were considered lower bounds and underestimates. Conclusive comparison of naive and antigen-experienced compartments was prevented by the profiling of bulk unsorted PBMCs. The long-lived group showed more naive CD4+ T cells, fewer expanded clones and increased TCR diversity than the aged group, suggesting age selection. Observed TCR beta diversity per million T cells fell roughly linearly with age, and a significant reduction was already apparent by age about 43. Observed TCR beta diversity correlated strongly with the percentage of naive T cells measured by flow cytometry.

The protocol used for the library was 5' RACE. TCRdb shows the sequencer as Illumina HiSeq 2500. A second PCR of about 7 to 12 cycles was run with a J-beta primer mix and a sample-barcoded 5' primer. A template-switch 5' adaptor carrying 12 random nucleotides introduced a unique molecular identifier onto each TCR beta cDNA molecule. Each sample yielded at least 3 million CDR3-containing paired-end reads. All of the RNA was converted into first-strand cDNA using the Mint cDNA synthesis kit, with a TRBC-specific oligonucleotide serving as the primer. All cDNA was treated with uracil-DNA glycosylase and then went through a first 18-cycle PCR with the universal primers M1SS and BC2_uni_R. From the authors' description of their analysis: For normalization, 1 million high-quality reads, each with a distinct molecular identifier, were randomly selected from each sample. Reads with shared molecular identifiers were discarded instead of being binned into consensus sequences. CDR3 identification, clonotype clustering and error correction used MiTCR with a Q25 quality threshold and the strictest error-elimination algorithm. A nonparametric unseen species model with Euler transformation was used to estimate a lower bound on total TCR beta diversity. TCRdb reanalyzed the raw reads on its own, using fastp at Q25 for trimming and MiXCR for clone calling, and kept in-frame beta chains. Rows merge per CDR3 protein into single entries with the most common DNA and genes. TCRdb's processing, not the authors', yielded these V and J calls. Counted in this sample were approximately 810,000 distinct CDR3 sequences; 25% to 30% of them appeared once. The ten largest account for 15% to 20% of the sample.

The receptor comes from a woman older than 75 in good health. The sample consisted of blood.

The nucleotides are TGTGCCAGCAGCTTGTCCTACGGGGCCGGGTTATACGAGCAGTACTTC. Its translation is CASSLSYGAGLYEQYF. The chain is assembled from TRBV7-6 and TRBJ2-4; the D call is possibly TRBD1 or TRBD2, each sharing 5 bases. The J call may be incorrect, as the DNA end agrees better with TRBJ2-7. Based on the germline V gene, the CDR1 and CDR2 sequences are SGHVS and FNYEAQ. There are 16 amino acids in the CDR3, from cysteine to phenylalanine inclusive. Of all the DNA, just the CDR3 is kept, 48 bases in frame from base 1.